The 20 T cell receptor beta chains given below trace back to one sample, sequenced in a study of blood T cell dynamics during melanoma immunotherapy. Time point denoted: pre-treatment baseline. Repertoires were generated with immunoSEQ multiplex PCR, while TCRdb's copy carries only in-frame clones and drops some. The top ten clones hold about 35% of a sample with some 6,300 clones, 75% to 90% of them seen once. Sequences were derived from blood, sampled from a patient treated with checkpoint blockade. The receptor source for this set is a human donor with melanoma. Some clones in this sample may be carry-over from other donors' samples.

The chain recombines TRBV13 with TRBJ2-1; D might be TRBD2 (5 bases). Per the germline V gene, CDR1 is PRHDT and CDR2 is FYEKMQ (reference sequence). This CDR3 contains 15 residues. Trimming shortened V by 8 bases and J by 5 bases, and 19 bases separated the two germline ends. DNA of the CDR3: TGTGCCAGCGGGGAATTGACTATGTTGAACAATGAGCAGTTCTTC. This encodes CASGELTMLNNEQFF.

This sequence joins TRBV7-9 and TRBJ2-4, with 7 bases matching TRBD1. Germline values: CDR1 SEHNR, CDR2 FQNEAQ (reference sequence). The V segment lost 5 bases and the J segment 0 bases; nucleotides outside the gene matches: 16. The CDR3 consists of 19 residues. In nucleotides, the CDR3 is TGTGCCAGCAGCACTAGATACGGGACAGATGCCTTAGCCAAAAACATTCAGTACTTC. The encoded protein is CASSTRYGTDALAKNIQYF.

Concerning this clone itself: Germline is not matched at one junction end, which may reflect a read error. This rearrangement joins TRBV5-3 to TRBJ2-7; possibly TRBD1 or TRBD2 for D (6 bases each). TRBV5-3 is assigned to the ORF class and has an uncertain function. The CDR3 totals 14 residues. CDR3 DNA sequence: TGTGCCAGCAGCTTAGGGGGAGGCCCCTACGAGCAGTACTTC. Residues: CASSLGGGPYEQYF.

This chain uses TRBV5-1 with TRBJ1-2; the D gene is possibly TRBD1 (5 bases). The CDR3 is made up of 13 amino acids. With 4 bases removed from V and 6 bases from J, the gap between germline ends came to 13 bases. The germline gives CDR1 SGHRS, CDR2 YFSETQ. DNA of the CDR3: TGCGCCAGCAGCCAGGACACAGGCGATGGCTACACCTTC. This gives the protein CASSQDTGDGYTF.

V and J are TRBV6-1 and TRBJ2-7, with 11 nucleotides matching TRBD2. Germline trimming cut 5 bases from V and 5 bases from J; bases unmatched to any gene: 8. Germline V gene data show CDR1 as MNHNS and CDR2 as SASEGT. This CDR3 has 15 residues. The CDR3 protein is CASSLLAGEDDEQYF. In nucleotides, the CDR3 is TGTGCCAGCAGTCTACTAGCGGGAGAGGACGACGAGCAGTACTTC.

This clone has only one observation. J is TRBJ1-2 and V is TRBV5-6, with D unclear. Per germline, CDR1 SGHDT and CDR2 YYEEEE. The CDR3 is 12 amino acids. The V end was cut by 0 bases, the J end by 8 bases, with 8 bases between. CDR3 nucleotide sequence: TGTGCCAGCAGCTTGGGCCTGCGGGGCTACACCTTC. It translates to CASSLGLRGYTF.

A note on this clone: Sequence at one end of the junction differs from germline and may be a read error. The V gene is TRBV7-7, the J gene TRBJ2-1; possibly TRBD2 for D (5 bases). The germline gives CDR1 SSHAT, CDR2 FNYEAQ (reference sequence). The length of the CDR3 is 15 residues. The CDR3 sequence is CASSLSAGSTNEQFF. CDR3 in DNA: TGTGCTAGCAGCTTATCGGCGGGTAGTACGAATGAGCAGTTCTTC.

This clone has only a few counts. The chain joins TRBV5-4 to TRBJ1-6; TRBD1 matches 7 bases. This CDR3 is 15 amino acids long. Germline V gene data show CDR1 as SGHNT and CDR2 as YYREEE (reference sequence). J was trimmed by 7 bases and V by 4 bases; bases with no gene match: 8. In DNA, the CDR3 is TGTGCCAGCAGCATGACAGGGAGTCGGAATTCACCCCTCCACTTT. Translating gives CASSMTGSRNSPLHF.

V gene TRBV15 combines with J gene TRBJ1-4; 10 nucleotides line up with TRBD1. This CDR3 has 16 amino acids. The V gene end was trimmed by 3 bases and the J gene end by 7 bases; junction bases not matched to a gene: 8. CDR1 is LNHNV, CDR2 YYDKDF, per germline (reference sequence). CDR3 protein: CATSSPRQGALEKLFF. The CDR3 region has the DNA TGTGCCACCAGCAGCCCGAGACAGGGGGCGCTTGAAAAACTGTTTTTT.

The rearrangement uses TRBV27 and TRBJ1-6; 9 nucleotides align to TRBD1. Losses at the gene ends were 2 bases for V and 10 bases for J; bases not matched to a gene: 0. Germline assignment: CDR1 MNHEY and CDR2 SMNVEV (reference sequence). The length of the CDR3 is 13 residues. As DNA, the CDR3 is TGTGCCAGCAGTTTAGGACAGGGGTCACCCCTCCACTTT. Protein product: CASSLGQGSPLHF.

The chain joins TRBV6-1 to TRBJ2-7, with D possibly being TRBD2 (6 bases). Trimming removed 8 bases at V and 6 bases at J, with 17 bases between. Per germline, CDR1 MNHNS and CDR2 SASEGT. The CDR3 totals 13 residues. The CDR3 nucleotides read TGTGCCAGCCGAGGACTAACTTGGGGCGAGCAGTACTTC. Encoded protein: CASRGLTWGEQYF.

J is TRBJ1-5 and V is TRBV30; 9 positions match TRBD1. CDR3 length equals 15 residues. Trimming at V came to 4 bases and at J to 4 bases, leaving 8 bases not matched to a gene. Germline values: CDR1 GTSNPN, CDR2 SVGIG (reference sequence). The CDR3 here is CAWMGSGQGNQPQHF. CDR3 bases: TGTGCCTGGATGGGGTCAGGACAGGGGAATCAGCCCCAGCATTTT.

The V and J genes are TRBV9 and TRBJ2-1; D not resolved. V lost 0 bases and J 0 bases, leaving 16 bases between the germline ends. The CDR3 sequence is 18 residues long. Per the germline V gene, CDR1 is SGDLS and CDR2 is YYNGEE. CDR3 bases: TGTGCCAGCAGCGTAGGGGATCATCGCTTCATCTCCTACAATGAGCAGTTCTTC. This translates into CASSVGDHRFISYNEQFF.

The chain couples TRBV5-8 to TRBJ1-2; possible D gene TRBD1, 5 bases. Trimming pared 0 bases from V and 0 bases from J, leaving 12 bases between. The CDR3 runs to 16 residues. Germline-derived CDR1 and CDR2 are SGHTS and YDEGEE. The CDR3 spells CASSLGGELPNYGYTF. In DNA form, the CDR3 reads TGTGCCAGCAGCTTGGGGGGGGAACTTCCTAACTATGGCTACACCTTC.

This clone showed up just a few times. This chain uses TRBV2 with TRBJ1-2; a weak D match, TRBD1 (5 bases). The CDR3 is made up of 14 amino acids. The germline gives CDR1 SNHLY, CDR2 FYNNEI. Trimming took off 3 bases at V and 3 bases at J, with 11 bases between the two ends. The CDR3 region has the DNA TGTGCCAGCAGTGAGACAAGGGGAGACTATGGCTACACCTTC. This translates into CASSETRGDYGYTF.

CDR3 region: CATSRDGGEVEKLFF. The CDR3 coding sequence is TGTGCCACCAGCAGAGATGGTGGGGAGGTTGAAAAACTGTTTTTT. This chain joins TRBV15 and TRBJ1-4; D is unclear. Trimming removed 0 bases at V and 7 bases at J, with 12 bases between. The CDR3 loop spans 15 amino acids. Germline lookup yields CDR1 LNHNV and CDR2 YYDKDF (reference sequence).

The chain joins TRBV6-6 to TRBJ1-2, with D possibly matching TRBD1 (6 bases). V was trimmed by 0 bases and J by 10 bases, leaving 9 bases between them. The V gene's germline CDR1 is MNHNY and CDR2 SVGAGI (reference sequence). There are 12 residues in the CDR3. DNA for the CDR3: TGTGCCAGCAGTTACTCGAGGGGGGACTACACCTTC. Translated: CASSYSRGDYTF.

J is TRBJ2-1 and V is TRBV29-1, with 9 bases identical to TRBD2. V lost 2 bases to trimming and J lost 7 bases; unmatched junction nucleotides: 12. The CDR3 extends over 16 amino acids. Germline V lookup: CDR1 SQVTM, CDR2 ANQGSEA. For the CDR3, the DNA is TGCAGCGTTGAAAGGGGCTTGGCGGGAGGGCCGAATGAGCAGTTCTTC. Translation gives CSVERGLAGGPNEQFF.

A single count supports this clone. This chain joins TRBV4-1 and TRBJ1-1; D not resolved. CDR1 and CDR2 (germline): MGHRA, YSYEKL. The CDR3 sequence is 14 residues long. Trimming took off 0 bases at V and 10 bases at J, with 15 bases between the two ends. CDR3 region: CASSQDPVSYLAFF. The CDR3 nucleotides are TGCGCCAGCAGCCAAGACCCCGTCAGCTATCTAGCTTTCTTT.

The rearrangement links TRBV5-8 to TRBJ1-2; the match to TRBD1 covers 11 bases. Germline V lookup: CDR1 SGHTS, CDR2 YDEGEE. The CDR3 has 16 residues. The ends lost 0 bases at V and 2 bases at J; junction bases unmatched: 3. The CDR3 region is CASSLGTGGWNYGYTF. DNA for the CDR3: TGTGCCAGCAGCTTGGGGACAGGGGGCTGGAACTATGGCTACACCTTC.